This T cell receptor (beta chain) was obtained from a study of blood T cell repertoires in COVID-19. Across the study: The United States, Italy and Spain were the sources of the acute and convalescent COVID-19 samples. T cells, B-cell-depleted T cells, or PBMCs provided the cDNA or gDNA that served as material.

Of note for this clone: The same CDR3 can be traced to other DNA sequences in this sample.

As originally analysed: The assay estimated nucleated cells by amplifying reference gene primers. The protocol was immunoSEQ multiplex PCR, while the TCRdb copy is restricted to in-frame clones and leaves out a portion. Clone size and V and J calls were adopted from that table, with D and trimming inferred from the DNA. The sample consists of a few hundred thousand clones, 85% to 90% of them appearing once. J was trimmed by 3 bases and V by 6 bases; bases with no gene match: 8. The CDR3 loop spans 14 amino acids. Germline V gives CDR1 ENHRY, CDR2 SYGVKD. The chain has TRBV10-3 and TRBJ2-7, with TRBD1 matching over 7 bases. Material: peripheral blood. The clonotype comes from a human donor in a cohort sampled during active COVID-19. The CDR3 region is CAISTSGTDYEQYF. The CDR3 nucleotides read TGTGCCATCAGCACGTCCGGGACAGACTACGAGCAGTACTTC.